A single sample gave rise to the 22 T cell receptor beta chains below, sequenced in a study of blood T cell repertoires in COVID-19 (dated by TCRdb to 2020 to 2021). Libraries were made using the immunoSEQ multiplex PCR assay. TCRdb retrieved this table from immuneACCESS and kept in-frame rearrangements only. Not all clones are present; in checked studies, unresolved V genes account for under half, and no reason is known for the remainder. This sample comprises 150,000 to 180,000 clones, around 83% of them detected only once. In total, the top ten clones hold 9.8% of the sample. Sequences were obtained from peripheral blood. The receptors originated from a woman between 50 and 59 years old with acute or convalescent COVID-19.

The chain joins TRBV6-2 or TRBV6-3 to TRBJ1-1; 9 positions agree with TRBD1. V shed 6 bases, J shed 5 bases, and the junction held 7 bases outside the gene matches. CDR1 is MNHEY and CDR2 is SVGEGT in the germline V gene. The CDR3 loop spans 14 amino acids. The CDR3 DNA reads TGTGCCAGCAGCCTTACAGGGGGCCGGACTGAAGCTTTCTTT. Amino acid sequence: CASSLTGGRTEAFF.

The gene calls are TRBV27 and TRBJ2-7; a weak D match, TRBD1 (6 bases). The CDR3 is made up of 16 amino acids. Germline CDR1 is MNHEY and CDR2 is SMNVEV (reference sequence). Trimming removed 0 bases at V and 0 bases at J, with 12 bases between. Here the CDR3 DNA reads TGTGCCAGCAGTTTATCCGGTACAGGGTACTCCTACGAGCAGTACTTC. Its protein is CASSLSGTGYSYEQYF.

The chain recombines TRBV12-5 with TRBJ1-2; tentative D call: TRBD1 (5 bases). V lost 6 bases and J lost 8, with 10 bases in between. CDR3 length equals 11 residues. In germline, CDR1 is LGHNT, CDR2 FRNRAP. The CDR3 region has the DNA TGTGCTAGTGGCCAGGGTTGGGGCTACACCTTC. It translates to CASGQGWGYTF.

This chain links TRBV5-6 with TRBJ2-7, with 7 nucleotides matching TRBD1. V trimming: 3 bases; J trimming: 5 bases; junction bases outside the gene matches: 5. The CDR3 covers 13 residues. Germline-derived CDR1 and CDR2 are SGHDT and YYEEEE. CDR3 protein: CASSWGTEDEQYF. The DNA for the CDR3 is TGTGCCAGCAGCTGGGGGACAGAGGACGAGCAGTACTTC.

The chain recombines TRBV2 with TRBJ2-5, with a weak D call TRBD2 (7 bases). V was shortened by 4 bases and J by 2 bases, with 14 bases between the two germline ends. Per germline, CDR1 SNHLY and CDR2 FYNNEI. This CDR3 is 15 amino acids long. CDR3 sequence: CASSVGGTRQETQYF. The DNA for the CDR3 is TGTGCCAGCAGTGTCGGGGGGACAAGACAAGAGACCCAGTACTTC.

V gene TRBV19 combines with J gene TRBJ1-2; D may be TRBD1 (5 bases). This CDR3 has 15 amino acids. Germline CDR1 reads LNHDA; CDR2 reads SQIVND (reference sequence). Trimming shortened V by 4 bases and J by 3 bases, and 15 bases separated the two germline ends. The CDR3: CASSTQGYDHYGYTF. CDR3 nucleotides: TGTGCCAGTAGTACTCAGGGTTATGATCACTATGGCTACACCTTC.

CDR3 in amino acids: CASSGQGYSGNTIYF. The CDR3 DNA reads as TGTGCCAGCTCAGGACAGGGGTACTCTGGAAACACCATATATTTT. The chain combines TRBV18 with TRBJ1-3, with 9 bases that match TRBD1. CDR3 length: 15 amino acids. Germline assignment: CDR1 KGHSH and CDR2 LQKENI. After removal of 5 bases from V and 0 bases from J, the junction contained 2 bases not matched to a gene.

In this sample, this clone turned up once. The J gene is TRBJ2-2, the V gene TRBV24-1; 16 bases agree with TRBD2. The junction had 5 bases not matched to a gene; V was cut back by 2 bases and J by 3 bases. The germline V gene encodes CDR1 KGHDR and CDR2 SFDVKD. The CDR3 spans 19 residues. CDR3 bases: TGTGCCACCAGTGATTCGGGACTAGCGGGGGGGCCGGACACCGGGGAGCTGTTTTTT. Protein product: CATSDSGLAGGPDTGELFF.

The chain carries TRBV9 and TRBJ2-1; 9 nucleotides agree with TRBD2. V lost 3 bases to trimming and J lost 5 bases; unmatched junction nucleotides: 15. CDR3 length: 18 amino acids. Germline V CDR1 and CDR2: SGDLS, YYNGEE. The CDR3 loop reads CASSGKPPGLAEDNEQFF. The CDR3 DNA sequence: TGTGCCAGCAGCGGCAAACCCCCGGGACTAGCAGAAGACAATGAGCAGTTCTTC.

In this sample, this clone turned up once. The chain is built from TRBV19 and TRBJ1-1; unclear D gene. V shed 5 bases and J shed 4 bases, with 17 bases lying between them. Germline V gene lookup returns CDR1 LNHDA and CDR2 SQIVND (reference sequence). The CDR3 has 15 amino acids. The CDR3 sequence: CASSDPRLRGTEAFF. CDR3 nucleotide sequence: TGTGCCAGTAGTGACCCCCGGTTGCGGGGCACTGAAGCTTTCTTT.

This chain joins TRBV5-1 and TRBJ2-5; TRBD1 matches 10 bases. There are 19 residues in the CDR3. CDR1 and CDR2 from the germline V gene are SGHRS and YFSETQ. DNA for the CDR3: TGCCCTCGCCCCAGAGGAGGACAGGGGGACCACTTGTTGTCAGAGACCCAGTACTTC. Translating gives CPRPRGGQGDHLLSETQYF.

This sequence joins TRBV2 and TRBJ1-5, with D maybe TRBD1 (6 bases). In germline, CDR1 is SNHLY, CDR2 FYNNEI. The CDR3 extends over 14 amino acids. The ends were cut back, 7 bases at V and 6 bases at J, with 16 bases in the middle. Here the CDR3 reads CASTERGGGQPQHF. In DNA, the CDR3 is TGTGCCAGCACCGAACGAGGGGGGGGTCAGCCCCAGCATTTT.

V and J are TRBV6-5 and TRBJ2-7, with no clear D. The V gene lost 4 bases and the J gene lost 8 bases, with 9 bases spanning the gap. Germline lookup yields CDR1 MNHEY and CDR2 SVGAGI. This CDR3 region has 11 residues. In DNA, the CDR3 is TGTGCCAGCAGTTTCCAAGCCAAGCAGTACTTC. It codes for CASSFQAKQYF.

The V and J genes are TRBV9 and TRBJ1-2; D ambiguous. The length of the CDR3 is 16 residues. Germline-derived CDR1 and CDR2 are SGDLS and YYNGEE. V lost 0 bases, J lost 2 bases, and 14 bases lay in between. The DNA of the CDR3 is TGTGCCAGCAGCGTAGCTAGCCAGGCATACAACTATGGCTACACCTTC. This codes for CASSVASQAYNYGYTF.

The chain joins TRBV27 to TRBJ2-6; TRBD1 matches 8 bases. V dropped 6 bases and J dropped 2; count of bases not matched to a gene: 3. Germline V gene data show CDR1 as MNHEY and CDR2 as SMNVEV (reference sequence). The CDR3 is made up of 15 amino acids. The CDR3 loop reads CASRLQGAGANVLTF. CDR3 DNA: TGTGCCAGCAGGCTACAGGGGGCTGGGGCCAACGTCCTGACTTTC.

The chain combines TRBV19 with TRBJ1-3; D remains unclear. The germline V gene encodes CDR1 LNHDA and CDR2 SQIVND (reference sequence). This CDR3 region has 15 residues. V gave up 4 bases and J gave up 0 bases, with 10 bases separating them. The CDR3: CASSTTTVSGNTIYF. The CDR3 DNA follows: TGTGCCAGTAGTACAACCACAGTCTCTGGAAACACCATATATTTT.

CDR3 nucleotides: TGTGCCAGCAGCGTAGGAGACAGTGCGAGCTCTGGAAACACCATATATTTT. Protein product: CASSVGDSASSGNTIYF. The chain couples TRBV9 to TRBJ1-3; D is possibly TRBD1 (5 bases). Deletions cut 0 bases from V and 0 bases from J, with 13 bases between. The germline V gene encodes CDR1 SGDLS and CDR2 YYNGEE. This CDR3 comprises 17 residues.

This clone was picked up one time. V usage is TRBV5-1 and J usage is TRBJ2-7, with a possible D match to TRBD2 (6 bases). V was shortened by 0 bases and J by 2 bases, with 12 bases between the two germline ends. This CDR3 spans 15 amino acids. Germline V gene sequence: CDR1 SGHRS, CDR2 YFSETQ. The chain's CDR3 is CASSLVDSGPYEQYF. The CDR3 region has the DNA TGCGCCAGCAGCTTGGTCGATAGCGGCCCCTACGAGCAGTACTTC.

The CDR3 DNA reads TGTGCCAGCAGTGGACATGACAGGGCCGGGGCCAACGTCCTGACTTTC. Amino acid sequence: CASSGHDRAGANVLTF. The rearrangement links TRBV6-1 to TRBJ2-6; the match to TRBD1 covers 7 bases. The ends lost 4 bases at V and 4 bases at J; junction bases unmatched: 7. In germline, CDR1 is MNHNS, CDR2 SASEGT. The CDR3 is 16 amino acids.

This clone was seen more than once but under ten times. J is TRBJ2-5 and V is TRBV9, with D perhaps TRBD2 (6 bases). This CDR3 comprises 15 residues. The V gene lost 0 bases and the J gene lost 5 bases, with 14 bases spanning the gap. CDR1 and CDR2 (germline): SGDLS, YYNGEE. CDR3: CASSVGEDNRETQYF. The CDR3 nucleotides are TGTGCCAGCAGCGTAGGGGAGGACAATCGGGAGACCCAGTACTTC. Using reference TRBV9 and TRBJ2-5 for the parts outside the CDR3, the full variable domain is DSGVTQTPKHLITATGQRVTLRCSPRSGDLSVYWYQQSLDQGLQFLIQYYNGEERAKGNILERFSAQQFPDLHSELNLSSLELGDSALYFCASSVGEDNRETQYFGPGTRLLVL.

V and J are TRBV6-5 and TRBJ2-3; 7 positions agree with TRBD2. CDR1 is MNHEY and CDR2 is SVGAGI in the germline V gene. The CDR3 totals 16 residues. The V gene end was trimmed by 4 bases and the J gene end by 5 bases; junction bases not matched to a gene: 12. This chain's CDR3 is CASSSLRAGAGDTQYF. The DNA for the CDR3 is TGTGCCAGCAGTTCCCTTCGCGCGGGAGCGGGAGATACGCAGTATTTT.

This clone was counted once. The chain combines TRBV10-3 with TRBJ1-5; 10 bases line up with TRBD1. Looked up from germline, CDR1 is ENHRY and CDR2 is SYGVKD. V gave up 10 bases and J gave up 6 bases; unmatched junction bases: 6. The CDR3 consists of 13 residues. CDR3 bases: TGTGCCACCAGACAGGGGGCTACTCAGCCCCAGCATTTT. This translates into CATRQGATQPQHF.